This entry features one TCR beta chain sequence. Antigen unknown. Repertoires were generated with immunoSEQ multiplex PCR, while TCRdb's copy carries only in-frame clones and drops some. The sample records 400,000 to 600,000 clones, 60% to 80% being singletons. Free of recent acute infections or vaccinations, the donors were healthy HIV-negative adults. The data were obtained in a study of shared clonotypes between healthy human individuals. Findings of the study overall: Blood was the only sampled material, and tissue repertoires likely differ.

V trimming: 6 bases; J trimming: 4 bases; junction bases outside the gene matches: 7. This CDR3 has 14 residues. Germline CDR1 is SNHLY and CDR2 is FYNNEI. V usage is TRBV2 and J usage is TRBJ2-5, with 8 positions matching TRBD1. This receptor was taken from a woman aged 40 to 50 in good health. Some clones in this sample may be carry-over from other donors' samples. Source material: PBMCs. The CDR3 DNA is TGTGCCAGCAGCAGAACAGGGGGACGAGAGACCCAGTACTTC. Residues: CASSRTGGRETQYF.